Presented here are 4 T cell receptor beta chains from one specimen sequenced in a study of shared clonotypes between healthy human individuals. Some clones are missing from TCRdb's copy, which holds only in-frame ones; the method was immunoSEQ multiplex PCR. The sample gives 450,000 to 550,000 clones, approximately 85% of which show up once; roughly 13% is in the top ten. The sequencing sample was made of PBMCs. Receptor source: a woman in her thirties or forties in good health. Some clones in this sample may be carry-over from other donors' samples.

V gene TRBV7-2 combines with J gene TRBJ2-3, with 13 bases aligning to TRBD2. This CDR3 spans 16 amino acids. J gave up 4 bases and V 6 bases, and 7 bases lay outside the gene matches. Germline V gene sequence: CDR1 SGHTA, CDR2 FQGNSA. The CDR3 here is CASRTKTSGRADTQYF. The CDR3, as DNA: TGTGCCAGCAGAACGAAAACTAGCGGGAGGGCAGATACGCAGTATTTT.

CDR3 sequence reads: CASSLGALPTTDTQYF. CDR3 nucleotide sequence: TGTGCCAGCAGCTTAGGGGCTCTTCCAACCACAGATACGCAGTATTTT. The J gene is TRBJ2-3, the V gene TRBV7-2; D remains ambiguous. CDR3 length equals 16 residues. From germline, CDR1 is SGHTA and CDR2 FQGNSA. V shed 1 base and J shed 2 bases, with 13 bases lying between them. Looking up the rest from reference TRBV7-2 and TRBJ2-3 gives the full variable domain: GAGVSQSPSNKVTEKGKDVELRCDPISGHTALYWYRQSLGQGLEFLIYFQGNSAPDKSGLPSDRFSAERTGGSVSTLTIQRTQQEDSAVYLCASSLGALPTTDTQYFGPGTRLTVL.

V gene TRBV4-1 combines with J gene TRBJ1-4; 8 bases match TRBD1. V trimming: 2 bases; J trimming: 3 bases; junction bases outside the gene matches: 5. There are 16 residues in the CDR3. Germline CDR1 and CDR2: MGHRA and YSYEKL. The chain's CDR3 is CASSQPDRGPNEKLFF. The CDR3 DNA reads TGCGCCAGCAGCCAACCCGACAGGGGTCCTAATGAAAAACTGTTTTTT.

CDR3 sequence (DNA): TGTGCCAGCAGCAGATTGGGGGTAGGACCATCCTACGAGCAGTACTTC. This codes for CASSRLGVGPSYEQYF. The J gene is TRBJ2-7, the V gene TRBV27; D possibly matches TRBD1 or TRBD2 (5 bases each). There are 16 residues in the CDR3. From germline, CDR1 is MNHEY and CDR2 SMNVEV (reference sequence). V was pared by 6 bases and J by 1 base, with 19 bases between.